A single sample is the source of the 9 T cell receptor beta chains below, sequenced in a study of blood T cell repertoires in COVID-19 (dated by TCRdb to 2020 to 2021). To prepare the library, the immunoSEQ multiplex PCR assay was applied. Here the immuneACCESS table is served through TCRdb, limited to in-frame sequences with V and J called. Missing clones are a known gap in these copies; in checked studies unresolved V genes cover under half, and the rest lacks a known reason. Across this sample there are approximately 120,000 clones, with 80% seen only once. Less than 5% of the sample is held by the ten biggest clonotypes. Source material: peripheral blood. These receptors originate from a human donor in a cohort sampled during active or convalescent COVID-19.

In the case of this clone: One end of the junction does not line up with germline, which may come from a read error. The rearrangement links TRBV7-7 to TRBJ2-5; 14 bases match TRBD2. This CDR3 is built from 19 residues. Germline CDR1 is SSHAT and CDR2 is FNYEAQ (reference sequence). The CDR3 protein is CASSYGLAGGFGFGETQYF. The CDR3 nucleotides are TGTGCTAGCAGTTATGGACTAGCGGGAGGATTTGGGTTCGGGGAGACCCAGTACTTC.

The chain carries TRBV7-8 and TRBJ2-5; 8 bases align to TRBD2. Germline-derived CDR1 and CDR2 are SGHVS and FQNEAQ. Trimming took 2 bases from V and 3 from J; bases not matched to a gene: 5. CDR3 length: 15 residues. DNA for the CDR3: TGTGCCAGCAGCTTATGGGACGGGAGGGAAGAGACCCAGTACTTC. The encoded protein is CASSLWDGREETQYF.

J is TRBJ2-6 and V is TRBV27, with a possible D match to TRBD1 (8 bases). The germline V gene has CDR1 MNHEY and CDR2 SMNVEV (reference sequence). This CDR3 comprises 18 residues. V dropped 4 bases and J dropped 1 base, with 17 bases sitting between them. CDR3 nucleotide sequence: TGTGCCAGCAGTTCGAAGACAGGGGAGGGATCTGGGGCCAACGTCCTGACTTTC. This codes for CASSSKTGEGSGANVLTF.

The J gene is TRBJ1-2, the V gene TRBV5-6; possible D gene TRBD1, 6 bases. With 4 bases removed from V and 5 bases from J, the gap between germline ends came to 12 bases. CDR1 is SGHDT and CDR2 is YYEEEE in the germline V gene. The CDR3 is made up of 13 amino acids. The CDR3 sequence: CASSTGSVYGYTF. CDR3 DNA sequence: TGTGCCAGCAGCACAGGGAGCGTTTATGGCTACACCTTC.

The chain employs TRBV7-2 and TRBJ1-6; the D gene is possibly TRBD1 (5 bases). The germline V gene encodes CDR1 SGHTA and CDR2 FQGNSA. This CDR3 is 14 amino acids long. V gave up 3 bases and J gave up 7 bases, with 10 bases separating them. The CDR3 here is CASSFVGANSPLHF. CDR3 nucleotide sequence: TGTGCCAGCAGCTTCGTAGGGGCCAATTCACCCCTCCACTTT. Looking up the rest from reference TRBV7-2 and TRBJ1-6 gives the full variable domain: GAGVSQSPSNKVTEKGKDVELRCDPISGHTALYWYRQSLGQGLEFLIYFQGNSAPDKSGLPSDRFSAERTGGSVSTLTIQRTQQEDSAVYLCASSFVGANSPLHFGNGTRLTVT.

This chain connects TRBV4-3 to TRBJ2-7; 7 bases match TRBD1. Germline V lookup: CDR1 LGHNA, CDR2 YSLEER. With V trimmed by 1 base and J by 5 bases, 8 bases remained unmatched. The CDR3 sequence is 15 residues long. CDR3 residues: CASSQATGVPHEQYF. The CDR3 region has the DNA TGCGCCAGCAGCCAAGCTACAGGGGTTCCCCACGAGCAGTACTTC.

The rearrangement links TRBV25-1 to TRBJ1-1; D possibly corresponds to TRBD1 (5 bases). Germline V gene data show CDR1 as MGHDK and CDR2 as SYGVNS. CDR3 length: 14 residues. Trimming cost V 1 base and J 8 bases, with 14 bases left between them. In DNA, the CDR3 is TGTGCCAGCAGTGAATGGGGCAAACAACAAGAAGCTTTCTTT. Translation: CASSEWGKQQEAFF. Looking up the rest from reference TRBV25-1 and TRBJ1-1 gives the full variable domain: EADIYQTPRYLVIGTGKKITLECSQTMGHDKMYWYQQDPGMELHLIHYSYGVNSTEKGDLSSESTVSRIRTEHFPLTLESARPSHTSQYLCASSEWGKQQEAFFGQGTRLTVV.

This chain joins TRBV19 and TRBJ2-7; 7 bases agree with TRBD1. From germline, CDR1 is LNHDA and CDR2 SQIVND (reference sequence). V shed 10 bases, J shed 2 bases, and the junction held 14 bases outside the gene matches. The CDR3 runs to 15 residues. The CDR3 DNA reads TGTGCCACCCGAACACGACAGGGACCAGCCTACGAGCAGTACTTC. It is translated as CATRTRQGPAYEQYF.

The V gene is TRBV28, the J gene TRBJ2-5, with TRBD1 matching over 10 bases. The CDR3 covers 15 residues. V gave up 5 bases and J gave up 5 bases; unmatched junction bases: 8. Looked up from germline, CDR1 is MDHEN and CDR2 is SYDVKM. The chain's CDR3 is CASSATGGVGETQYF. DNA of the CDR3: TGTGCCAGCAGTGCGACAGGGGGCGTTGGGGAGACCCAGTACTTC. Full variable domain (missing parts from reference TRBV28 and TRBJ2-5): DVKVTQSSRYLVKRTGEKVFLECVQDMDHENMFWYRQDPGLGLRLIYFSYDVKMKEKGDIPEGYSVSREKKERFSLILESASTNQTSMYLCASSATGGVGETQYFGPGTRLLVL.